This T cell receptor (beta chain) was profiled in a study of blood T cell repertoires in COVID-19. About the study: The United States, Italy and Spain supplied acute and convalescent COVID-19 samples. Sources were T cells, B-cell-depleted T cells, or PBMCs; the material itself was cDNA or gDNA.

Assignments of participants to cohorts depended upon their own reported clinical history. The study counted Cohort 3 donors as recovered given two negative PCRs, clearance, or symptom resolution. Germline assignment: CDR1 MDHEN and CDR2 SYDVKM. The length of the CDR3 is 17 residues. The V gene end was trimmed by 6 bases and the J gene end by 3 bases; junction bases not matched to a gene: 11. TCRdb's table, derived via immunoSEQ multiplex PCR, lists solely in-frame clones and lacks some. The sample consists of 250,000 to 350,000 clones, 80% to 95% of them appearing once. This sequence joins TRBV28 and TRBJ2-7; the match to TRBD2 covers 13 bases. The TCR sequence derives from a young woman who had recovered from COVID-19. Sequenced material: PBMCs or T cells enriched from blood (not recorded which). The CDR3 protein is CASRQWTSGRGDYEQYF. The CDR3 DNA sequence: TGTGCCAGCAGGCAATGGACTAGCGGGAGAGGGGACTACGAGCAGTACTTC.